This T cell receptor (beta chain) came from a study of blood T cell repertoires in COVID-19. About the research overall: There were acute and convalescent COVID-19 samples, and they came from the United States, Italy and Spain. PBMCs, B-cell-depleted T cells, or T cells provided the cDNA or gDNA that made up the material.

In the original analysis: Reference gene primer amplification in the assay estimated nucleated cell counts. The table came from immunoSEQ multiplex PCR; TCRdb's copy has only in-frame clones and leaves some out. The DNA gave D and trimming, while V, J and clone size come from that table. Found here are 75,000 to 80,000 clones, around 89% of them singletons; the top ten hold 9.1%. V lost 3 bases to trimming and J lost 4 bases, with 9 bases between them. The CDR3 is 13 residues long. Germline CDR1 is SEHNR and CDR2 is FQNEAQ (reference sequence). The receptor was isolated from a human donor in a cohort sampled during active COVID-19. Sequences were obtained from peripheral blood. The V gene is TRBV7-9, the J gene TRBJ1-1; D is unresolved. In DNA, the CDR3 is TGTGCCAGCAGCTTTCGGTTAGTCACTGAAGCTTTCTTT. This sequence encodes CASSFRLVTEAFF.